The next 5 T cell receptor beta chains were all read from a single sample in a study of tumor and adjacent non-tumor tissue in lung cancer. No cell sorting was done before RNA was extracted from the tissue. The library came from three nested PCR rounds adapted from ARM-PCR protocols. TCRdb analysed the multiplex PCR reads with MiXCR anew, one entry per CDR3 protein. The top ten clones hold around 13% of a sample with more than 95,000 distinct CDR3 sequences, 55% to 75% of them seen once. The sequencing input was lung tumor tissue. These receptors originate from a man aged 30 to 45 with non-small cell lung cancer.

Concerning this clonotype itself: This may be a read error: a much more frequent sequence differs by one nucleotide. V usage is TRBV6-5 and J usage is TRBJ2-4, with D perhaps TRBD2 (5 bases). Germline assignment: CDR1 MNHEY and CDR2 SVGAGI. V dropped 0 bases and J dropped 8 bases, with 17 bases sitting between them. The CDR3 consists of 16 residues. The CDR3 coding sequence is TGTGCCAGCAGTTACTCGCCCCGGGCCCTCGGGGACATTCAGTACTTC. This gives the protein CASSYSPRALGDIQYF.

About this clonotype: It may be a read error: a sequence one base away is much more abundant. The V and J genes are TRBV29-1 and TRBJ1-1; D call uncertain. CDR1 and CDR2 (germline): SQVTM, ANQGSEA. CDR3 length equals 14 residues. Trimming took off 0 bases at V and 0 bases at J, with 8 bases between the two ends. CDR3: CSVEDAELNTEAFF. The DNA for the CDR3 is TGCAGCGTTGAAGATGCGGAGTTGAACACTGAAGCTTTCTTT. The full variable domain, its missing parts supplied by reference TRBV29-1 and TRBJ1-1, is SAVISQKPSRDICQRGTSLTIQCQVDSQVTMMFWYRQQPGQSLTLIATANQGSEATYESGFVIDKFPISRPNLTFSTLTVSNMSPEDSSIYLCSVEDAELNTEAFFGQGTRLTVV.

This chain links TRBV12-3 or TRBV12-4 with TRBJ1-6; D is unclear. CDR3 length: 14 amino acids. CDR3 DNA: TGTACCTGCAGTTTAAGGAGGGATGGATCACCCCTCCACTTT. It specifies CTCSLRRDGSPLHF.

This clonotype has just a few counts. The chain is built from TRBV29-1 and TRBJ1-2, with D hard to call. CDR1 and CDR2 from the germline V gene are SQVTM and ANQGSEA. This CDR3 has 15 residues. V lost 7 bases to trimming and J lost 0 bases, with 18 bases between them. The DNA for the CDR3 is TGCAGCGCTGAGAAGAACGAGGGAGCTAACTATGGCTACACCTTC. Protein: CSAEKNEGANYGYTF.

This clonotype was counted between two and nine times. A read error is possible here, since a much larger clone lies one base away. The chain joins TRBV5-4 to TRBJ2-7, with 9 bases aligning to TRBD2. The CDR3 consists of 16 residues. The germline CDR1 and CDR2 sequences are SGHNT and YYREEE (reference sequence). The CDR3 DNA reads as TGTGCCAGCAGCCAAGATCCTAGCGGGGCGGTCGGGGAGCAGTGCTTC. It yields the protein CASSQDPSGAVGEQCF.